The clone carrying this T cell receptor beta chain has more than one count but fewer than ten. Its antigen is not known. The record originates from a study of T cells in Graves' hyperthyroidism and ophthalmopathy. Study-level information: Peripheral blood collection took place at initial diagnosis, before any treatment. Overall study results and limits: Using 13 V-J features, a model discriminated ophthalmopathy from stable hyperthyroidism.

RNA transcripts provided the source from which TCR beta CDR3 regions were amplified. A first-round RT-PCR of the TCR CDR3 used the HTBI primer set. Each CDR3 protein gets one entry after TCRdb re-called the multiplex PCR reads with MiXCR. The sample has over 300,000 distinct CDR3 sequences; approximately 15% are singletons. Each diagnosis was grounded in clinical symptoms, serum thyroxine and TRAb, thyroid ultrasound, and orbital computed tomography. The PBMCs had their origin in approximately 10 ml of fresh peripheral blood. The CDR3 spans 13 residues. Between the trimmed V and J ends, which lost 6 bases and 2 bases, there was a span of 8 bases. Germline CDR1 is LNHDA and CDR2 is SQIVND (reference sequence).

The chain links TRBV19 to TRBJ2-1; no reliable D call. This clonotype was sampled from a woman aged 55-69 years with Graves' hyperthyroidism. The sequenced sample consisted of blood. The CDR3 DNA reads as TGTGCCAGTAGCCCCTCGGCCTACAATGAGCAGTTCTTC. Its protein product is CASSPSAYNEQFF. Full variable domain (rest looked up from reference TRBV19 and TRBJ2-1): DGGITQSPKYLFRKEGQNVTLSCEQNLNHDAMYWYRQDPGQGLRLIYYSQIVNDFQKGDIAEGYSVSREKKESFPLTVTSAQKNPTAFYLCASSPSAYNEQFFGPGTRLTVL.